What follows are 21 T cell receptor beta chains derived from one specimen sequenced in a study of shared clonotypes between healthy human individuals. Assay: immunoSEQ multiplex PCR; the TCRdb copy retains only in-frame clones and omits some. The sample records about 1 million clones, approximately 78% being singletons. The sequenced sample was memory CD4+ T cells from PBMCs. Indicated subset: CD45RA-negative fraction. The receptors come from a man aged 18-30 years in good health. Some clones in this sample may be carry-over from other donors' samples.

The rearrangement uses TRBV5-1 and TRBJ2-5, with 10 bases that match TRBD2. CDR1 SGHRS and CDR2 YFSETQ come from the germline V gene. The CDR3 runs to 15 residues. Trimming at V came to 4 bases and at J to 5 bases, leaving 8 bases not matched to a gene. Here the CDR3 DNA reads TGCGCCAGCAGCCCGGGGACTAGCGTGTCGGAGACCCAGTACTTC. This translates into CASSPGTSVSETQYF.

This chain joins TRBV5-1 and TRBJ1-3, with 8 bases matching TRBD1. Germline V gives CDR1 SGHRS, CDR2 YFSETQ. The length of the CDR3 is 18 residues. Trimming took 0 bases from V and 4 from J; bases not matched to a gene: 12. CDR3 sequence reads: CASSLDLQGASGGNTIYF. DNA of the CDR3: TGCGCCAGCAGCTTGGATCTTCAGGGGGCCTCGGGAGGAAACACCATATATTTT.

This sequence joins TRBV12-5 and TRBJ2-2, with D possibly being TRBD2 (5 bases). Trimming took off 2 bases at V and 4 bases at J, with 8 bases between the two ends. Germline V CDR1 and CDR2: LGHNT, FRNRAP. There are 14 residues in the CDR3. This CDR3 reads CASGLTGSTGELFF. The DNA for the CDR3 is TGTGCTAGTGGTTTGACGGGGAGCACCGGGGAGCTGTTTTTT.

The rearrangement uses TRBV5-1 and TRBJ2-5; D unclear. Trimming shortened V by 5 bases and J by 4 bases, and 15 bases separated the two germline ends. Germline values: CDR1 SGHRS, CDR2 YFSETQ. The CDR3 totals 14 residues. The CDR3 coding sequence is TGCGCCAGCAGGGACCCTCGGGCCGTAGAGACCCAGTACTTC. Translating gives CASRDPRAVETQYF.

The gene calls are TRBV28 and TRBJ2-5, with D possibly being TRBD1 (6 bases). CDR1 MDHEN and CDR2 SYDVKM come from the germline V gene. V lost 6 bases, J lost 4 bases, and 18 bases lay in between. This CDR3 has 15 amino acids. The CDR3 spells CASSPGHGGRETQYF. The CDR3 coding sequence is TGTGCCAGCAGCCCGGGACATGGGGGACGAGAGACCCAGTACTTC.

V is TRBV18 and J is TRBJ1-1; D unclear. V was clipped by 4 bases and J by 1 base, with 7 bases between them. This CDR3 is 13 amino acids long. CDR1 is KGHSH and CDR2 is LQKENI in the germline V gene. The CDR3 reads CASSQAENTEAFF. DNA of the CDR3: TGTGCCAGCTCACAGGCGGAGAACACTGAAGCTTTCTTT.

The sample holds a few counts of this clone. The DNA for the CDR3 is TGCAGCGTTGTTCGGGACCTAAACAATGAGCAGTTCTTC. Residues: CSVVRDLNNEQFF. The V gene is TRBV29-1, the J gene TRBJ2-1; D is perhaps TRBD1 or TRBD2 (5 bases each). Germline V gives CDR1 SQVTM, CDR2 ANQGSEA. V was cut by 4 bases and J by 5 bases, with 12 bases left in between. The CDR3 is 13 amino acids.

Remarks on this clone: Here the CDR3 omits its conserved ending phenylalanine or tryptophan, so a read error is the likely source. It is unclear where the CDR3 begins or ends on the DNA, so no DNA is shown, and the CDR3 is as TCRdb lists it. The rearrangement uses TRBV5-4 and TRBJ2-7; the DNA was not compared with TRBD2, the D call given in the table. 15 amino acids form the CDR3, both terminal residues included. Germline-derived CDR1 and CDR2 are SGHNT and YYREEE (reference sequence). This chain's CDR3 is CASSFSSGAPLPVTL.

The genes are TRBV5-4 and TRBJ1-2, with D possibly being TRBD1 (5 bases). This CDR3 has 12 residues. Germline V lookup: CDR1 SGHNT, CDR2 YYREEE (reference sequence). Trimming took 3 bases from V and 5 from J, leaving 8 bases between them. CDR3 amino acids: CASSWDRYGYTF. The CDR3 DNA reads TGTGCCAGCAGCTGGGACCGATATGGCTACACCTTC.

This clone turned up a few times. This chain connects TRBV28 to TRBJ2-6; 8 bases agree with TRBD2. J lost 0 bases, V lost 4 bases, and 11 bases had no gene match. The germline gives CDR1 MDHEN, CDR2 SYDVKM. The CDR3 runs 19 residues. The CDR3 here is CASSSPAGGDTSGANVLTF. The CDR3 DNA follows: TGTGCCAGCAGTTCTCCCGCCGGGGGGGATACCTCTGGGGCCAACGTCCTGACTTTC.

The CDR3 nucleotides are TGTGCCAGCAGCTTAGATCCAGGAGGACGAAGGGCTGAAGCTTTCTTT. The encoded protein is CASSLDPGGRRAEAFF. This chain uses TRBV11-2 with TRBJ1-1, with unresolved D. V was trimmed by 0 bases and J by 6 bases, leaving 17 bases between them. Per the germline V gene, CDR1 is SGHAT and CDR2 is FQNNGV. The CDR3 totals 16 residues.

The chain couples TRBV9 to TRBJ2-2; the D is unclear. CDR3 length: 16 amino acids. Trimming shortened V by 3 bases and J by 6 bases, and 18 bases separated the two germline ends. Germline lookup yields CDR1 SGDLS and CDR2 YYNGEE. The chain's CDR3 is CASSGALSLDAGELFF. DNA of the CDR3: TGTGCCAGCAGCGGGGCGCTCTCTCTGGACGCCGGGGAGCTGTTTTTT.

This chain connects TRBV7-2 to TRBJ1-3; D unresolved. The germline V gene has CDR1 SGHTA and CDR2 FQGNSA. With 1 base removed from V and 0 bases from J, the gap between germline ends came to 10 bases. The CDR3 sequence is 16 residues long. CDR3 DNA sequence: TGTGCCAGCAGCTTAGGGAGAGCGGGCTCTGGAAACACCATATATTTT. This translates into CASSLGRAGSGNTIYF.

The chain employs TRBV9 and TRBJ2-4; D may be TRBD1 or TRBD2 (6 bases each). Germline V gene lookup returns CDR1 SGDLS and CDR2 YYNGEE. The CDR3 runs to 15 residues. The V end was cut by 4 bases, the J end by 8 bases, with 19 bases between. The CDR3 is CASSPLGGPADIQYF. The CDR3 region has the DNA TGTGCCAGCAGCCCGCTGGGGGGCCCGGCAGACATTCAGTACTTC.

Points on this clone: Being one base from a much bigger clone, this may be a read error. The chain links TRBV5-1 to TRBJ2-6; D is undetermined. There are 14 residues in the CDR3. Germline V gene sequence: CDR1 SGHRS, CDR2 YFSETQ. With 5 bases removed from V and 0 bases from J, the gap between germline ends came to 6 bases. CDR3 residues: CASSGNSGANVLTF. Written as DNA, the CDR3 is TGCGCCAGCAGTGGGAACTCTGGGGCCAACGTCCTGACTTTC.

This chain connects TRBV15 to TRBJ2-1; TRBD2 matches 8 bases. The CDR3 length is 17 residues. With 0 bases clipped from V and 8 bases from J, the junction kept 12 bases outside the gene matches. Looked up from germline, CDR1 is LNHNV and CDR2 is YYDKDF (reference sequence). For the CDR3, the DNA is TGTGCCACCAGCAGAGATGATAGGGGGACTAGAGTGGATGAGCAGTTCTTC. This translates into CATSRDDRGTRVDEQFF.

This clone was picked up one time. This chain links TRBV4-1 with TRBJ1-1; 7 bases are a match to TRBD1. There are 17 residues in the CDR3. V lost 1 base and J lost 1; bases outside the gene matches: 9. CDR1 is MGHRA and CDR2 is YSYEKL in the germline V gene. The CDR3 reads CASSQGDRAHWNTEAFF. CDR3 in DNA: TGCGCCAGCAGCCAAGGAGACAGGGCCCACTGGAACACTGAAGCTTTCTTT.

The rearrangement uses TRBV5-1 and TRBJ2-3; 7 positions agree with TRBD2. Germline V CDR1 and CDR2: SGHRS, YFSETQ. The CDR3 loop spans 15 amino acids. Losses at the gene ends were 7 bases for V and 0 bases for J; bases not matched to a gene: 8. In DNA, the CDR3 is TGCGCCAGCGGGGCTAGCGGAATTAGCACAGATACGCAGTATTTT. This encodes CASGASGISTDTQYF.

The rearrangement links TRBV28 to TRBJ2-7; D possibly corresponds to TRBD1 (5 bases). The CDR3 is made up of 17 amino acids. The V end lost 1 base, the J end lost 0 bases, and 16 bases lay between the germline ends. CDR1 and CDR2 from the germline V gene are MDHEN and SYDVKM. The CDR3 region has the DNA TGTGCCAGCAGTTTATTTCTTTCTGGGGCGGACTCCTACGAGCAGTACTTC. Its protein product is CASSLFLSGADSYEQYF. Combining the CDR3 with reference TRBV28 and TRBJ2-7 gives the whole variable domain DVKVTQSSRYLVKRTGEKVFLECVQDMDHENMFWYRQDPGLGLRLIYFSYDVKMKEKGDIPEGYSVSREKKERFSLILESASTNQTSMYLCASSLFLSGADSYEQYFGPGTRLTVT.

This chain connects TRBV28 to TRBJ1-5; D is unresolved. Trimming removed 3 bases at V and 0 bases at J, with 12 bases between. Germline values: CDR1 MDHEN, CDR2 SYDVKM. The CDR3 consists of 16 residues. For the CDR3, the DNA is TGTGCCAGCAGTTTTATGACGGCTTATAGCAATCAGCCCCAGCATTTT. Translation: CASSFMTAYSNQPQHF.

CDR3 bases: TGTGCCTGGAGTGTGGACCGAGGAGAGACCCAGTACTTC. Its translation is CAWSVDRGETQYF. This chain links TRBV30 with TRBJ2-5; no definite D call. Germline V CDR1 and CDR2: GTSNPN, SVGIG (reference sequence). Trimming stripped 0 bases from V and 4 bases from J, with 9 bases between. The CDR3 length is 13 residues.